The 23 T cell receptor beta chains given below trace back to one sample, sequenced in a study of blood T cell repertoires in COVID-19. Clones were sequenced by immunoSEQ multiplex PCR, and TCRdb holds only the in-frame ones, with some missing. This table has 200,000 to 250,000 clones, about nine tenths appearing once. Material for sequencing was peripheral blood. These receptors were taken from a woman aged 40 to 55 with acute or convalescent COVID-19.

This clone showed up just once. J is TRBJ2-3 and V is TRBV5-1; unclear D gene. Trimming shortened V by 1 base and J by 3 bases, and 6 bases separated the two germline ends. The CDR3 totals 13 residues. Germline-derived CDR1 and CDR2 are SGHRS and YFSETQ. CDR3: CASSLSGTDTQYF. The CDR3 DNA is TGCGCCAGCAGCTTGTCCGGGACAGATACGCAGTATTTT.

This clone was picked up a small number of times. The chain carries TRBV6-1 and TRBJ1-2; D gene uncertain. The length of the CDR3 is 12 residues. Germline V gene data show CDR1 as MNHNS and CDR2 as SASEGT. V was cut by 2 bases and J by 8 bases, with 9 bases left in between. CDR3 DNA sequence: TGTGCCAGCAGTGAAACCCCAGGCGGCTACACCTTC. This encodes CASSETPGGYTF.

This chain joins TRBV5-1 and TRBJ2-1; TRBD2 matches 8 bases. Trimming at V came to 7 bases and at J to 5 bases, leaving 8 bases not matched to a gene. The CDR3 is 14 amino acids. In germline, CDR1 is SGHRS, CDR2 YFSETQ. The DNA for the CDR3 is TGCGCCAGCGCTCCCCTAGCGGGCCACAATGAGCAGTTCTTC. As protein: CASAPLAGHNEQFF.

Here the CDR3 DNA reads TGTGCCAGCAGTTTAGTAGAGAACACTGAAGCTTTCTTT. It encodes CASSLVENTEAFF. This rearrangement joins TRBV12-3 or TRBV12-4 to TRBJ1-1; D gene uncertain. The CDR3 covers 13 residues. V was shortened by 1 base and J by 1 base, with 4 bases between the two germline ends.

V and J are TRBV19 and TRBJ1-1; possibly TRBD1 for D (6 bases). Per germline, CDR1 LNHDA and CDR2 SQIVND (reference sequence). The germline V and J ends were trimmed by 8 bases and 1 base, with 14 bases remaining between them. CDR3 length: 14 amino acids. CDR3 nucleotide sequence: TGTGCCAGTCGCGACAGGCGTCAGAACACTGAAGCTTTCTTT. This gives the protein CASRDRRQNTEAFF.

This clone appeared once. This CDR3 reads CASSLALGSLGNTIYF. CDR3 in DNA: TGTGCCAGCAGCTTAGCTCTGGGGAGTCTTGGAAACACCATATATTTT. The gene calls are TRBV7-9 and TRBJ1-3; D is ambiguous. This CDR3 is 16 amino acids long. The germline gives CDR1 SEHNR, CDR2 FQNEAQ (reference sequence). V lost 0 bases and J lost 3, with 12 bases in between.

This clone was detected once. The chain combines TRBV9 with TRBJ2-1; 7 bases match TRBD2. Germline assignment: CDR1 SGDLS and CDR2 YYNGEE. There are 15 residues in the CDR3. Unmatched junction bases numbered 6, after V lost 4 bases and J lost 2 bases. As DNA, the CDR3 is TGTGCCAGCAGCACTGCGGGGGTCACCTACAATGAGCAGTTCTTC. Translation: CASSTAGVTYNEQFF.

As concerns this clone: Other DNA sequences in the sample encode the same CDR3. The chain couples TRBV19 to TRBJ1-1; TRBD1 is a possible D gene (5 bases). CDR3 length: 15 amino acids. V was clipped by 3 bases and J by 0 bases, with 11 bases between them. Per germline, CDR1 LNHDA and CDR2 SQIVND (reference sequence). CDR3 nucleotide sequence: TGTGCCAGTAGTATCGGTAGGGGCATGAACACTGAAGCTTTCTTT. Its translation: CASSIGRGMNTEAFF.

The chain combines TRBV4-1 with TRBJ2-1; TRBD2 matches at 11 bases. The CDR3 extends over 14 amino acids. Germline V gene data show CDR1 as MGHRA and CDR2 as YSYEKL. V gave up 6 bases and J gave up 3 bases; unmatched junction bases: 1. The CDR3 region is CASRTSGDYNEQFF. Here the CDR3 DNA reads TGCGCCAGCAGGACTAGCGGGGACTACAATGAGCAGTTCTTC.

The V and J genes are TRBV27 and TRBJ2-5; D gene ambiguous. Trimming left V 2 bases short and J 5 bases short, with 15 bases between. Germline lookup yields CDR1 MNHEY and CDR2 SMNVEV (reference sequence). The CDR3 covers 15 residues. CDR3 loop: CASSLVGRPAETQYF. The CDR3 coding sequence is TGTGCCAGCAGTTTAGTGGGCAGACCGGCGGAGACCCAGTACTTC.

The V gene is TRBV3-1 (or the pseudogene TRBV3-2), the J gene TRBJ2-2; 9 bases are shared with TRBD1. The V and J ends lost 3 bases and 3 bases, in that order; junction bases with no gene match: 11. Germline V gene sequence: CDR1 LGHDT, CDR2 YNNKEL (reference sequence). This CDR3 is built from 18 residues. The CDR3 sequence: CASSQVRGTGSHTGELFF. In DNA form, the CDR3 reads TGTGCCAGCAGCCAGGTCCGAGGGACAGGGTCCCACACCGGGGAGCTGTTTTTT.

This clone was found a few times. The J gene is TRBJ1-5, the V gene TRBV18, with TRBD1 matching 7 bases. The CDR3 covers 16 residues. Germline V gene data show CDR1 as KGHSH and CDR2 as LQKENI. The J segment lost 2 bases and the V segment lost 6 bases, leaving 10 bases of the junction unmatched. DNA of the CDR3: TGTGCCAGCTCCCCGGGGCAGGGGGGTGGCAATCAGCCCCAGCATTTT. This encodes CASSPGQGGGNQPQHF.

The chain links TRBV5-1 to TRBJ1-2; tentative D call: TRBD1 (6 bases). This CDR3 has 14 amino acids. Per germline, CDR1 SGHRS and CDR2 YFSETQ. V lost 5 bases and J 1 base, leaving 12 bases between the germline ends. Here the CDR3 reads CASRWTERNYGYTF. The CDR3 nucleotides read TGCGCCAGCAGGTGGACAGAACGTAACTATGGCTACACCTTC.

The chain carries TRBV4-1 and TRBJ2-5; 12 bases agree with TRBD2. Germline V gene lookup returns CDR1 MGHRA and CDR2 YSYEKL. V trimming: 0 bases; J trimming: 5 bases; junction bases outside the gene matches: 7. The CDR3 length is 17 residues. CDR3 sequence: CASSQDPSGGARETQYF. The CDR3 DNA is TGCGCCAGCAGCCAAGATCCTAGCGGGGGGGCCCGGGAGACCCAGTACTTC.

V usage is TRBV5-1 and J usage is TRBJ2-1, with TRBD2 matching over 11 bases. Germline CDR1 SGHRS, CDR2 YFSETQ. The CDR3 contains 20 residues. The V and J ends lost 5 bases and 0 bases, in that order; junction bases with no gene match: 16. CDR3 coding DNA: TGCGCCAGCAGACCGACCCGGACTAGCGGGTTCTTAAGCTCCTACAATGAGCAGTTCTTC. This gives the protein CASRPTRTSGFLSSYNEQFF.

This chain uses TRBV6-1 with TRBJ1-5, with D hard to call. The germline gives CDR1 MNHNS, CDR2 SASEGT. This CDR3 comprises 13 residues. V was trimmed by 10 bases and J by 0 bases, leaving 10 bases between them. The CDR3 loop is CATGPYSNQPQHF. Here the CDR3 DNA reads TGTGCCACCGGTCCTTATAGCAATCAGCCCCAGCATTTT.

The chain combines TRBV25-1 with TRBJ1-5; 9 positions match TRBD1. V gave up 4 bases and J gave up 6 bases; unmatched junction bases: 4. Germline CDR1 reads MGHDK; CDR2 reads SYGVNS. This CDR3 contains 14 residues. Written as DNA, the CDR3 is TGTGCCAGCAGTGGACAGGGGGGGAGTCAGCCCCAGCATTTT. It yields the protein CASSGQGGSQPQHF.

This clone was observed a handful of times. CDR3 DNA: TGTGCCTGGGGGGACTCCCGGGGGACCCAGTACTTC. Its protein is CAWGDSRGTQYF. The chain has TRBV30 and TRBJ2-5, with a tentative D call TRBD2 (6 bases). Germline V lookup: CDR1 GTSNPN, CDR2 SVGIG (reference sequence). The CDR3 has 12 residues. V shed 5 bases and J shed 7 bases, with 14 bases lying between them.

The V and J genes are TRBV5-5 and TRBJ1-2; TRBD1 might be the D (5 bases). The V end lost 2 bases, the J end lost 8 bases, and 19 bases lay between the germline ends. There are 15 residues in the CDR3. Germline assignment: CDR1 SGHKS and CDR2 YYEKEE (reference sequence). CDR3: CASSFFGQGIQGYTF. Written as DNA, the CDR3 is TGTGCCAGCAGCTTCTTTGGGCAGGGCATCCAAGGCTACACCTTC.

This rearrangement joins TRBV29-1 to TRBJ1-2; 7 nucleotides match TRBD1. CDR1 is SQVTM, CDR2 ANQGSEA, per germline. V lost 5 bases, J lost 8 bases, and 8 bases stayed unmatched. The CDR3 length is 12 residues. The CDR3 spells CSVPQGVYGYTF. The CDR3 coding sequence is TGCAGCGTTCCTCAGGGGGTATACGGCTACACCTTC.

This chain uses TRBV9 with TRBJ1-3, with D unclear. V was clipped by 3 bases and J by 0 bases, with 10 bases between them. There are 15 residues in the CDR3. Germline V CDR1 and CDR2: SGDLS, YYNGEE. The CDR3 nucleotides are TGTGCCAGCAGCGAAGGTACTATCTCTGGAAACACCATATATTTT. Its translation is CASSEGTISGNTIYF.

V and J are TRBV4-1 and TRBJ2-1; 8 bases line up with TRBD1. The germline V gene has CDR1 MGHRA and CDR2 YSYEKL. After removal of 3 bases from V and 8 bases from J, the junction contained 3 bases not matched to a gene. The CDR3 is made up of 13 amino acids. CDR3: CASSHPGQDEQFF. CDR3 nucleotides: TGCGCCAGCAGCCACCCGGGACAGGATGAGCAGTTCTTC.

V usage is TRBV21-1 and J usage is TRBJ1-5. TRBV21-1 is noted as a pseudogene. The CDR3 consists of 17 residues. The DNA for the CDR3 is TGTGCCAGGTATACTAAAAAATGGAGGTACGGCAATCAGCCCCAGCATTTT. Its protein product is CARYTKKWRYGNQPQHF.